The clone carrying this T cell receptor (beta chain) came up once. Trimming removed 5 bases at V and 3 bases at J, with 13 bases between. Germline CDR1 is KGHSH and CDR2 is LQKENI. The CDR3 is 14 amino acids. The assay was immunoSEQ multiplex PCR, and TCRdb's table has in-frame clones only and misses some. The table shows 150,000 to 200,000 clones, with approximately 90% occurring only once. The sample belongs to a study of blood T cell repertoires in COVID-19. About the study: Sites across the United States, Italy and Spain contributed samples from acute and convalescent COVID-19. The analysed material was cDNA or gDNA that came from T cells, B-cell-depleted T cells, or PBMCs.

The J gene is TRBJ1-1, the V gene TRBV18, with D tentatively TRBD1 (6 bases). The TCR was taken from a woman between 50 and 59 years old with acute or convalescent COVID-19. Material: peripheral blood. CDR3 nucleotide sequence: TGTGCCAGCTCAGCTACAGGGCCGGACACTGAAGCTTTCTTT. Its protein product is CASSATGPDTEAFF.